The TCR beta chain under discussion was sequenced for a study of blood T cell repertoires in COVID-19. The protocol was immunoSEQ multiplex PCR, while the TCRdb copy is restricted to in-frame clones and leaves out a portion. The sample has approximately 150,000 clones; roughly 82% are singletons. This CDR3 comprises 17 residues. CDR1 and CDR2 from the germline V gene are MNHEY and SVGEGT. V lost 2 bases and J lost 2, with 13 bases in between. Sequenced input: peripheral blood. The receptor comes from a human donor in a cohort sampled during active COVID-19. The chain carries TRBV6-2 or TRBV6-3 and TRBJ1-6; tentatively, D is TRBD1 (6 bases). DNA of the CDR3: TGTGCCAGCAGTTACGGCGGGGGCATCACCTATAATTCACCCCTCCACTTT. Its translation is CASSYGGGITYNSPLHF.